The T cell receptor beta chain under discussion was sequenced for a study of metastatic and nonmetastatic thyroid tumors. The wider study: The comparison covered peripheral blood and tumor or nodule tissue in malignant and benign thyroid patients.

CDR3 length: 16 residues. Trimming removed 5 bases from V and 8 bases from J, with 24 bases in between. CDR1 is LNHNV and CDR2 is YYDKDF in the germline V gene (reference sequence). MiXCR reprocessed the PCR reads for TCRdb. The table has about 19,000 clones, about 33% seen once. Study-level results: TCR beta diversity was reportedly significantly higher in malignant thyroid tumors than benign nodules, in blood and tumor.

Not a single patient had been given any form of treatment at any point before undergoing thyroid surgery. This clone was observed a handful of times. Its antigen is currently unknown. The clonotype comes from a male donor with papillary thyroid cancer or a benign thyroid nodule (not recorded which). Some clones in this sample may be carry-over from other donors' samples. The rearrangement uses TRBV15 and TRBJ1-2; D is possibly TRBD1 (6 bases). Specimen: tumor tissue. CDR3: CATSQGRGTGLGGYTF. CDR3 in DNA: TGTGCCACCAGCCAGGGACGGGGAACAGGGCTCGGGGGCTACACCTTC.